Listed here is a single T cell receptor beta chain. The source of the sample is a study of OX40 agonist ivuxolimab in advanced cancers. The ends lost 8 bases at V and 3 bases at J; junction bases unmatched: 7. Germline V gene data show CDR1 as MNHEY and CDR2 as SMNVEV (reference sequence). This CDR3 has 14 residues. Libraries were prepared by immunoSEQ multiplex PCR; TCRdb keeps only in-frame clonotypes and omits some of them. The table has 25,000 to 30,000 clones, roughly four fifths seen once. The V call is TRBV27, the J call TRBJ1-1; TRBD1 agrees at 9 bases. This receptor was taken from an adult with an advanced solid tumor such as melanoma, head and neck, liver or kidney cancer. The material was CD4+ or CD8+ T cells sorted from blood, obtained in a trial of the OX40 agonist ivuxolimab. The CDR3 protein is CASGYRGRYTEAFF. Here the CDR3 DNA reads TGTGCCAGCGGATACAGGGGGCGGTACACTGAAGCTTTCTTT.